This is a list of T cell receptor beta chains from one sample in a study of T cells in Graves' hyperthyroidism and ophthalmopathy. In TCRdb, the multiplex PCR reads were re-called with MiXCR into one record per CDR3 protein. The sample gives approximately 260,000 distinct CDR3 sequences, about 16% of which show up once; more than 30% is in the top ten. Sequenced: blood. Every receptor here comes from a woman between 50 and 59 years old with Graves' hyperthyroidism that later progressed to Graves' ophthalmopathy. Both conserved end residues are part of each CDR3. D genes are given only for firm matches. Clone size is not always given. Where it is, it says once, few, many or a class for expanded clones.

clone_size | d_call | j_call | v_call | cdr3_aa | cdr3_nt
many | TRBD2 | TRBJ2-5 | TRBV20-1 | CSARKFRGGYQETQYF | TGCAGTGCTAGAAAGTTCCGGGGAGGGTACCAAGAGACCCAGTACTTC
few | . | TRBJ1-2 | TRBV20-1 | CSARAGSGGYAF | TGCAGTGCTAGAGCAGGGAGCGGTGGCTACGCCTTC
. | . | TRBJ1-5 | TRBV10-3 | CAIRDGGRGNQHF | TGTGCCATCAGAGACGGGGGTCGAGGGAACCAGCATTTT
many | . | TRBJ1-3 | TRBV30 | CAWLDKRKGSGNTIYF | TGTGCCTGGTTGGACAAAAGGAAGGGCTCTGGAAACACCATATATTTT
. | . | TRBJ2-2 | TRBV28 | CASSQGGVSGRELFF | TGTGCCAGCAGTCAGGGGGGGGTTAGCGGCCGGGAGCTGTTTTTT
. | TRBD1 | TRBJ1-4 | TRBV5-4 | CASSGTGEEEKLFF | TGTGCCAGCAGCGGGACAGGGGAGGAAGAAAAACTGTTTTTT
. | . | TRBJ1-6 | TRBV15 | CATSRDSANPPLHF | TGTGCCACCAGCAGAGATTCCGCAAATCCACCCCTCCACTTT
many | TRBD1 | TRBJ2-1 | TRBV3-1 | CASSQLQGGEQFF | TGTGCCAGCAGCCAACTACAGGGGGGTGAGCAGTTCTTC
few | . | TRBJ2-2 | TRBV14 | CASSQELLERHTGELFF | TGTGCCAGCAGCCAAGAATTATTAGAACGACACACCGGGGAGCTGTTTTTT
few | . | TRBJ1-3 | TRBV7-3 | CASSLSGTFSGNTIYF | TGTGCCAGCAGCTTAAGCGGCACCTTCTCTGGAAACACCATATATTTT
many | TRBD1 | TRBJ2-7 | TRBV5-8 | CASSLGQGDVYEQYF | TGTGCCAGCAGCTTGGGGCAGGGGGATGTCTACGAGCAGTACTTC
many | TRBD1 | TRBJ2-5 | TRBV7-6 | CASSLGGTGEETQYF | TGTGCCAGCAGCTTAGGAGGGACAGGGGAAGAGACCCAGTACTTC
many | TRBD1 | TRBJ2-5 | TRBV27 | CASSLGQGQETQYF | TGTGCCAGCAGTCTCGGACAGGGGCAAGAGACCCAGTACTTC
many | . | TRBJ2-2 | TRBV5-1 | CAGGRTGELFF | TGCGCCGGCGGCAGGACCGGGGAGCTGTTTTTT